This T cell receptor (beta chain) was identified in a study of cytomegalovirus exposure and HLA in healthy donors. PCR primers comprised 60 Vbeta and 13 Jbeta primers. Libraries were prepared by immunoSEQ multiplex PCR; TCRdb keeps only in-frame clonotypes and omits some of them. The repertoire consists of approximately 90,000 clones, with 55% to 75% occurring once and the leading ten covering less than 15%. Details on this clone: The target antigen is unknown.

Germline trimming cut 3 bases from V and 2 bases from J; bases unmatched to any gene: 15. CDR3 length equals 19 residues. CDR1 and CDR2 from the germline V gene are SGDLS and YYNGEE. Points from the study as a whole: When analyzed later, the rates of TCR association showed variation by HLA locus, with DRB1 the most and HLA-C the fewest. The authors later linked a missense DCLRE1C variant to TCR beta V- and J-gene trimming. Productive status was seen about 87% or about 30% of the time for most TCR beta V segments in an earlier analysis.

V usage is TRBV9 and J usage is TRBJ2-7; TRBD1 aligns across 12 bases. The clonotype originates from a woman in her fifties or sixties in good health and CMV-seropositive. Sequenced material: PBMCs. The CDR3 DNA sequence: TGTGCCAGCAGCGCCCGGGACAGGGGGCGACTAGCACGGACCTACGAGCAGTACTTC. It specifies CASSARDRGRLARTYEQYF.